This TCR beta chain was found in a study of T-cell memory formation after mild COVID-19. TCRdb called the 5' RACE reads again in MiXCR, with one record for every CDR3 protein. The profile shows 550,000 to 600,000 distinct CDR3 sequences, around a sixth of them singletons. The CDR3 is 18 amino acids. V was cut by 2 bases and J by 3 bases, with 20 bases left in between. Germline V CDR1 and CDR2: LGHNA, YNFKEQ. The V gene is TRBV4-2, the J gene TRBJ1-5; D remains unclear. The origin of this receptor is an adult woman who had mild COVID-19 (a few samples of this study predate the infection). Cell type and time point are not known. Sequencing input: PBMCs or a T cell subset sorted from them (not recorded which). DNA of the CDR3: TGTGCCAGCAGCCAAAGGATAACGAGGGAAAAGGACAATCAGCCCCAGCATTTT. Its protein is CASSQRITREKDNQPQHF.